This T cell receptor (beta chain) stems from a study of technical replicates of blood from a few donors. Repertoires were generated with immunoSEQ multiplex PCR, while TCRdb's copy carries only in-frame clones and drops some. Of about 91,000 clones detected, less than 95% appear once; the ten largest clones hold about 0.26%. Between the trimmed V and J ends, which lost 7 bases and 1 base, there was a span of 6 bases. The CDR3 is made up of 11 amino acids. Germline values: CDR1 SQVTM, CDR2 ANQGSEA. The sequenced sample consisted of T cells isolated from PBMCs. This receptor was obtained from a human donor in good health. The chain links TRBV29-1 to TRBJ2-3; D gene ambiguous. The DNA for the CDR3 is TGCAGCGCGGGTGGCACAGATACGCAGTATTTT. Translation: CSAGGTDTQYF.